This TCR beta chain was identified during a study of shared clonotypes between healthy human individuals. Each subset's genomic DNA was split evenly across several immunoSEQ plates. Each unsorted PBMC replicate got 300 ng genomic DNA, tens of thousands of genomes. The repertoire was sequenced with immunoSEQ multiplex PCR; TCRdb's copy has only in-frame clones and lacks some. The profile covers some 96,000 clones, with around half appearing a single time and more than 12% taken by the ten largest. The specimen was PBMCs. The source of this sequence is a woman in her thirties or forties in good health. Some clones in this sample may be carry-over from other donors' samples.

The chain's CDR3 is CASTWDGRNIQYF. The CDR3 bases are TGCGCCAGCACATGGGACGGGAGAAACATTCAGTACTTC. This chain joins TRBV5-1 and TRBJ2-4, with a possible D match to TRBD2 (6 bases). This CDR3 is built from 13 residues. Germline-derived CDR1 and CDR2 are SGHRS and YFSETQ. Trimming cost V 6 bases and J 6 bases, with 13 bases left between them.